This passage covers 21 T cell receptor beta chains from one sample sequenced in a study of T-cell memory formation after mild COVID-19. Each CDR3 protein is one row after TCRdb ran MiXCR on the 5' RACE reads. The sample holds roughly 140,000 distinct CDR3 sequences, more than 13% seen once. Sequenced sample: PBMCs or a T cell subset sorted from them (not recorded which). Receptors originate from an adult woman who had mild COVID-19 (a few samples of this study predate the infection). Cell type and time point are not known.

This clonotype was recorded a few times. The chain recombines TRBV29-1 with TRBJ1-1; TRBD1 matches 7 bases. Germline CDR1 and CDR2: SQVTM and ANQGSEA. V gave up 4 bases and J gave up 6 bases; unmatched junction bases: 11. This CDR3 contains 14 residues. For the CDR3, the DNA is TGCAGCGTTGCAAGGTTAGACAGGGTCTCTGAAGCTTTCTTT. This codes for CSVARLDRVSEAFF.

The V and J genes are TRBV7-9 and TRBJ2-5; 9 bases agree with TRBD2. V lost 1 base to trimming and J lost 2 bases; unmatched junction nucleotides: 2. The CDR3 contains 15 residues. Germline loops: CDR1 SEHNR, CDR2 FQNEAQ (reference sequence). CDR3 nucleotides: TGTGCCAGCAGCTTAGTGACTAGCGGTCAAGAGACCCAGTACTTC. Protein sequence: CASSLVTSGQETQYF.

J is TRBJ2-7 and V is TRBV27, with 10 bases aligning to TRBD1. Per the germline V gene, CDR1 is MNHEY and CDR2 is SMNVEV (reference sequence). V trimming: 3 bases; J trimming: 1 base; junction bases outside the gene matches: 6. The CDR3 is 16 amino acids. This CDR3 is CASSFSRTGGSYEQYF. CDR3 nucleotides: TGTGCCAGCAGTTTTTCCCGGACAGGGGGATCCTACGAGCAGTACTTC.

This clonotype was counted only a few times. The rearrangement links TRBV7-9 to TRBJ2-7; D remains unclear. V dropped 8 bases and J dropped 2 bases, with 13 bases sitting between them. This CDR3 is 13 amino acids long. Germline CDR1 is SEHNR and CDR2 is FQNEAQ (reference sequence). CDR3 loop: CASRPKATYEQYF. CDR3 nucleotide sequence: TGTGCCAGCCGCCCCAAGGCTACCTACGAGCAGTACTTC. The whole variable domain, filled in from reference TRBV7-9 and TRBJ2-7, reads DTGVSQNPRHKITKRGQNVTFRCDPISEHNRLYWYRQTLGQGPEFLTYFQNEAQLEKSRLLSDRFSAERPKGSFSTLEIQRTEQGDSAMYLCASRPKATYEQYFGPGTRLTVT.

The CDR3: CASSPPDRVNEQFF. The CDR3 DNA sequence: TGTGCCAGCAGCCCGCCGGACAGGGTAAATGAGCAGTTCTTC. V usage is TRBV12-3 or TRBV12-4 and J usage is TRBJ2-1; 8 nucleotides match TRBD1. With 6 bases clipped from V and 7 bases from J, the junction kept 8 bases outside the gene matches. This CDR3 contains 14 residues.

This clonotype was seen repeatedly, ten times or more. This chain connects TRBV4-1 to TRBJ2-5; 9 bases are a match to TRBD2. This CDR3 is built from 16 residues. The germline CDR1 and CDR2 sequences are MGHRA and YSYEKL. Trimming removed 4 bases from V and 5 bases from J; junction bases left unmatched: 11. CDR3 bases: TGCGCCAGCAGCCCTCAGGGAGCTAGCGGGGTGGAGACCCAGTACTTC. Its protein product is CASSPQGASGVETQYF.

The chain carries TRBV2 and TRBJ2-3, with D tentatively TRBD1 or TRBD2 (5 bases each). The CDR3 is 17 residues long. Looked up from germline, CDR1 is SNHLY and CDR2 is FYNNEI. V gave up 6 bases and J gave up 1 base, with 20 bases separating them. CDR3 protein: CASSEIRGSRGTDTQYF. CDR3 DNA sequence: TGTGCCAGCAGCGAGATTCGGGGCTCCCGAGGCACAGATACGCAGTATTTT.

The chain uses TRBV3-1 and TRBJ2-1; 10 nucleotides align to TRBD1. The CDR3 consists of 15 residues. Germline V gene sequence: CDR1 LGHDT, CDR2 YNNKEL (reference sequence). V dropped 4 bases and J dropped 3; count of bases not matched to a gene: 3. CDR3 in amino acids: CASSRDRGFYNEQFF. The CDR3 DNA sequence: TGTGCCAGCAGCCGGGACAGGGGTTTCTACAATGAGCAGTTCTTC.

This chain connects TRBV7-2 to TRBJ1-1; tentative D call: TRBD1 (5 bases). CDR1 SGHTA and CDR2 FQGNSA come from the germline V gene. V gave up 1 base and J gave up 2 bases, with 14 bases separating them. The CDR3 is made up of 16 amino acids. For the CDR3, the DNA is TGTGCCAGCAGCTTAGGTCAGGGACTAGTAAACACTGAAGCTTTCTTT. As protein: CASSLGQGLVNTEAFF.

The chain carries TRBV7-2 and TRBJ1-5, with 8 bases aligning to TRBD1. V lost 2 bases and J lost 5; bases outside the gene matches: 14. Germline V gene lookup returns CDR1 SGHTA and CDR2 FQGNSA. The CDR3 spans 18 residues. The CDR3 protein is CASSLPPYRTGLDQPQHF. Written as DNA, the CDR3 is TGTGCCAGCAGCTTACCCCCTTATCGGACAGGGTTGGATCAGCCCCAGCATTTT.

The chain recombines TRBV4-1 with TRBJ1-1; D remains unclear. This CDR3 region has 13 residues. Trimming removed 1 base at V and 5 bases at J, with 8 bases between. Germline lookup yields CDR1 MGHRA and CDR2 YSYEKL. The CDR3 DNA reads TGCGCCAGCAGCCAAGCCATTGGGACTGAAGCTTTCTTT. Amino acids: CASSQAIGTEAFF.

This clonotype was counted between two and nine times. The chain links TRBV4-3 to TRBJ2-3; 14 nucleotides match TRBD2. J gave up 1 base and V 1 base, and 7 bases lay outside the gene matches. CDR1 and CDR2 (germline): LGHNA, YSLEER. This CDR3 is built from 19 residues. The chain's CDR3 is CASSQGTSGRMGGTDTQYF. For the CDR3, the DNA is TGCGCCAGCAGCCAAGGGACTAGCGGGAGGATGGGGGGCACAGATACGCAGTATTTT.

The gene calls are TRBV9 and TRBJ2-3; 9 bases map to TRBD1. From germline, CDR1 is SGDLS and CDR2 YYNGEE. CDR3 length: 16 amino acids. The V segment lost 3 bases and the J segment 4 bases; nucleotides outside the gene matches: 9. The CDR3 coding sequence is TGTGCCAGCAGCGAGGGGGACAGGGTAATCCCAGATACGCAGTATTTT. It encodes CASSEGDRVIPDTQYF.

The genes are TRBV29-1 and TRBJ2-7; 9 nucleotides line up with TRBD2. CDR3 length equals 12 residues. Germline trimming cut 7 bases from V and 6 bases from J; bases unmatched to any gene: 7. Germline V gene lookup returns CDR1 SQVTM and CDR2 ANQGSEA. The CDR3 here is CSALGLASEQYF. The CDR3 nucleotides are TGCAGCGCCCTGGGACTAGCAAGCGAGCAGTACTTC.

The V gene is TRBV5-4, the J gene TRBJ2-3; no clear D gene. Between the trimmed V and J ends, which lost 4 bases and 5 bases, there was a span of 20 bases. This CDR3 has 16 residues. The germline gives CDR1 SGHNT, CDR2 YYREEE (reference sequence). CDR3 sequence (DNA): TGTGCCAGCAGCGACCTAGTCACCCTGGGTTTAGATACGCAGTATTTT. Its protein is CASSDLVTLGLDTQYF.

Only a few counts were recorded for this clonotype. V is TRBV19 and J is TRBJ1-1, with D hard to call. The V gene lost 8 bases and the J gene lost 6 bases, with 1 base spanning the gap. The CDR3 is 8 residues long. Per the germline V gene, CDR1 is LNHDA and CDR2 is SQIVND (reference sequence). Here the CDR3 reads CASPEAFF. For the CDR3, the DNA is TGTGCCAGTCCTGAAGCTTTCTTT.

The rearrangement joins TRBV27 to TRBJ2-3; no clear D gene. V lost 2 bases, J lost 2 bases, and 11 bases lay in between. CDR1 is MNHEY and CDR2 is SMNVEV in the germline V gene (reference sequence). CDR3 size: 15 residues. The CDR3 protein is CASSLLGILTDTQYF. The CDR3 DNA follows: TGTGCCAGCAGTTTACTGGGTATACTCACAGATACGCAGTATTTT.

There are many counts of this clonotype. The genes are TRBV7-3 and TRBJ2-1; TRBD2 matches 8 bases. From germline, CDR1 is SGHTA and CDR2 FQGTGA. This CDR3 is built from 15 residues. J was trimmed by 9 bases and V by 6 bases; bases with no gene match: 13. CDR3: CASSPFSGGPFEQFF. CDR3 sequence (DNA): TGTGCCAGCAGTCCTTTTTCGGGAGGGCCGTTTGAGCAGTTCTTC.

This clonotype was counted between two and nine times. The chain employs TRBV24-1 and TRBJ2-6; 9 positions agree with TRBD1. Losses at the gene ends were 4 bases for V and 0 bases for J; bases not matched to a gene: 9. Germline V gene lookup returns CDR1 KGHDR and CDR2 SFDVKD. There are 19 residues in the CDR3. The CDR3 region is CATSEGDRAYSSGANVLTF. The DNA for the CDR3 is TGTGCCACCAGTGAGGGGGACAGGGCGTACTCCTCTGGGGCCAACGTCCTGACTTTC.

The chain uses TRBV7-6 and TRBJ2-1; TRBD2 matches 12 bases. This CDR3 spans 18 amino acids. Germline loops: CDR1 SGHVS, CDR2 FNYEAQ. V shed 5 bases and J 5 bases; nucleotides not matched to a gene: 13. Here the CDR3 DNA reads TGTGCCAGCAGCGTAAACCCGGGACTAGCGGGCCAAAACAATGAGCAGTTCTTC. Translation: CASSVNPGLAGQNNEQFF.

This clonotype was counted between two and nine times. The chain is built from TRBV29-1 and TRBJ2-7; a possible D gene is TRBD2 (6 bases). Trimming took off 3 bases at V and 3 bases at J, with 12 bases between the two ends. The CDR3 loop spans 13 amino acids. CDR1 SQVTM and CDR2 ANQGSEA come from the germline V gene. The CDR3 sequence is CSVDRDGSYEQYF. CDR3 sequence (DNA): TGCAGCGTTGATAGAGACGGGAGCTACGAGCAGTACTTC.